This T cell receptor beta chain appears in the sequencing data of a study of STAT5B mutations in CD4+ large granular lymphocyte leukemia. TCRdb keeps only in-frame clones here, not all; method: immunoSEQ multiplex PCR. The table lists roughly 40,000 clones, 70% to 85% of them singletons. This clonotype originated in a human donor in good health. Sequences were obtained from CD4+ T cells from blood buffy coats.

The CDR3 protein is CASSLNQGTEAFF. CDR3 bases: TGTGCCAGCAGCTTAAATCAGGGCACTGAAGCTTTCTTT. The genes are TRBV7-3 and TRBJ1-1, with TRBD1 as a possible D gene (5 bases). V was shortened by 1 base and J by 4 bases, with 7 bases between the two germline ends. Germline values: CDR1 SGHTA, CDR2 FQGTGA. This CDR3 region has 13 residues.